This passage covers 12 T cell receptor beta chains from one sample sequenced in a study of human T cells and chemical hapten exposure. TCRdb fed the 5' RACE reads into MiXCR, producing one record per CDR3 protein. The sample yields about 140,000 distinct CDR3 sequences, around 4.4% seen once. It was unfractionated whole blood from which total RNA was extracted. Source of these receptors: a female donor in good health.

This clonotype was counted a few times. The V gene is TRBV30, the J gene TRBJ2-1; 8 bases map to TRBD1. V dropped 2 bases and J dropped 6; count of bases not matched to a gene: 9. The CDR3 is 15 residues long. Germline lookup yields CDR1 GTSNPN and CDR2 SVGIG (reference sequence). CDR3 region: CAWSMGPGGRNEQFF. DNA of the CDR3: TGTGCCTGGAGTATGGGGCCAGGGGGCCGCAATGAGCAGTTCTTC.

In this sample, this clonotype turned up many times. The gene calls are TRBV3-1 and TRBJ2-2; the D gene is possibly TRBD2 (7 bases). This CDR3 spans 17 amino acids. V was clipped by 3 bases and J by 5 bases, with 19 bases between them. The germline V gene encodes CDR1 LGHDT and CDR2 YNNKEL (reference sequence). The CDR3 spells CASSQKGGGGGTGELFF. The CDR3 coding sequence is TGTGCCAGCAGCCAGAAGGGCGGGGGCGGAGGAACCGGGGAGCTGTTTTTT. The variable domain in full, completed from reference TRBV3-1 and TRBJ2-2, reads DTAVSQTPKYLVTQMGNDKSIKCEQNLGHDTMYWYKQDSKKFLKIMFSYNNKELIINETVPNRFSPKSPDKAHLNLHINSLELGDSAVYFCASSQKGGGGGTGELFFGEGSRLTVL.

This chain links TRBV5-1 with TRBJ2-7; 11 positions agree with TRBD2. The CDR3 is 14 amino acids. The J segment lost 6 bases and the V segment lost 0 bases, leaving 2 bases of the junction unmatched. The germline gives CDR1 SGHRS, CDR2 YFSETQ. CDR3 sequence reads: CASSLASGGFEQYF. The CDR3 DNA reads TGCGCCAGCAGCTTGGCTAGCGGGGGGTTCGAGCAGTACTTC.

The sample holds a few counts of this clonotype. The rearrangement joins TRBV28 to TRBJ2-1; the match to TRBD1 covers 7 bases. Germline V CDR1 and CDR2: MDHEN, SYDVKM. Losses at the gene ends were 7 bases for V and 4 bases for J; bases not matched to a gene: 7. The CDR3 covers 14 residues. The CDR3 reads CASKWTGQYNEQFF. The DNA of the CDR3 is TGTGCCAGCAAGTGGACAGGACAGTACAATGAGCAGTTCTTC.

CDR3 bases: TGTGCCAGCAGCTTAGGGACAGGGATTTCGTCCTACGAGCAGTACTTC. It specifies CASSLGTGISSYEQYF. This sequence joins TRBV7-9 and TRBJ2-7; TRBD1 agrees at 8 bases. The CDR3 has 16 residues. After removal of 1 base from V and 1 base from J, the junction contained 6 bases not matched to a gene. Germline CDR1 and CDR2: SEHNR and FQNEAQ (reference sequence).

This clonotype has at least ten counts. For the CDR3, the DNA is TGTGCCAGCAGCCCCTCTAGGGACCTCAATCAGCCCCAGCATTTT. Protein sequence: CASSPSRDLNQPQHF. V and J are TRBV28 and TRBJ1-5; D perhaps matches TRBD1 (5 bases). The CDR3 sequence is 15 residues long. V was pared by 6 bases and J by 3 bases, with 15 bases between. The V gene's germline CDR1 is MDHEN and CDR2 SYDVKM.

The table lists this clonotype with a few counts. The chain has TRBV12-3 or TRBV12-4 and TRBJ1-1; D is unresolved. CDR3 size: 11 residues. Trimming cost V 3 bases and J 11 bases, with 10 bases left between them. CDR3 sequence (DNA): TGTGCCAGCAGTTTGGCGGGTATGGCTTTCTTT. Its protein is CASSLAGMAFF.

This clonotype was observed at least ten times. This sequence joins TRBV7-2 and TRBJ1-1; 8 bases are a match to TRBD1. Germline trimming cut 6 bases from V and 4 bases from J; bases unmatched to any gene: 7. Germline assignment: CDR1 SGHTA and CDR2 FQGNSA. The CDR3 runs to 14 residues. CDR3 residues: CASSADRAGTEAFF. In DNA form, the CDR3 reads TGTGCCAGCAGTGCGGACAGGGCGGGCACTGAAGCTTTCTTT.

The chain uses TRBV14 and TRBJ2-1; TRBD2 might be the D (5 bases). Deletions cut 4 bases from V and 5 bases from J, with 9 bases between. CDR1 is SGHDN, CDR2 FVKESK, per germline. The CDR3 spans 13 residues. The CDR3 reads CASSPGSHNEQFF. The CDR3 DNA sequence: TGTGCCAGCAGCCCTGGGAGCCACAATGAGCAGTTCTTC. The full variable domain, with the rest looked up from reference TRBV14 and TRBJ2-1, is EAGVTQFPSHSVIEKGQTVTLRCDPISGHDNLYWYRRVMGKEIKFLLHFVKESKQDESGMPNNRFLAERTGGTYSTLKVQPAELEDSGVYFCASSPGSHNEQFFGPGTRLTVL.

This clonotype was seen ten or more times. This chain links TRBV7-6 with TRBJ1-1; tentatively, D is TRBD1 (5 bases). The CDR3 is 15 residues long. Trimming removed 6 bases from V and 0 bases from J, with 14 bases in between. CDR1 SGHVS and CDR2 FNYEAQ come from the germline V gene. DNA of the CDR3: TGTGCCAGCAGTCCGCCGTCAGGGCTGAACACTGAAGCTTTCTTT. It encodes CASSPPSGLNTEAFF. The whole variable domain, filled in from reference TRBV7-6 and TRBJ1-1, reads GAGVSQSPRYKVTKRGQDVALRCDPISGHVSLYWYRQALGQGPEFLTYFNYEAQQDKSGLPNDRFSAERPEGSISTLTIQRTEQRDSAMYRCASSPPSGLNTEAFFGQGTRLTVV.

This clonotype occurred a few times. The rearrangement joins TRBV2 to TRBJ1-3; a possible D gene is TRBD1 (6 bases). CDR3 length: 17 amino acids. The germline V gene has CDR1 SNHLY and CDR2 FYNNEI. Trimming took 4 bases from V and 0 from J, leaving 16 bases between them. The CDR3 nucleotides are TGTGCCAGCAGTGGGATAGGGGGGCCGAGCTCTGGAAACACCATATATTTT. Protein sequence: CASSGIGGPSSGNTIYF.

This clonotype was seen repeatedly, ten times or more. V is TRBV6-1 and J is TRBJ2-7; 8 bases line up with TRBD1. Trimming removed 8 bases from V and 4 bases from J; junction bases left unmatched: 13. The CDR3 extends over 15 amino acids. Germline V CDR1 and CDR2: MNHNS, SASEGT. The CDR3 here is CASLVGTGYLYEQYF. The CDR3 nucleotides read TGTGCCAGCCTAGTCGGGACAGGCTACTTATACGAGCAGTACTTC.